This T cell receptor (beta chain) appears in the sequencing data of a study of blood T cell repertoires in COVID-19. Study-level background: There were acute and convalescent COVID-19 samples, and they came from the United States, Italy and Spain. T cells, B-cell-depleted T cells, or PBMCs provided the cDNA or gDNA that served as material.

The CDR3 is made up of 15 amino acids. The germline V and J ends were trimmed by 4 bases and 6 bases, with 16 bases remaining between them. Germline lookup yields CDR1 SGHRS and CDR2 YFSETQ. In the original workflow: Estimated nucleated cell counts came from reference gene primer amplification. TCRdb's copy holds only in-frame clones and misses some; the assay was immunoSEQ multiplex PCR. From that table come the V and J calls and clone size; the DNA was used to work out D and trimming. The sample carries 100,000 to 150,000 clones, over 70% recorded once. The TCR comes from a woman aged 50 to 60 with acute or convalescent COVID-19. The rearrangement uses TRBV5-1 and TRBJ2-2; the D gene is possibly TRBD2 (6 bases). Sample: peripheral blood. CDR3 DNA sequence: TGCGCCAGCAGCGCCCGGGACTCCCGTTCCGGGGAGCTGTTTTTT. Its protein product is CASSARDSRSGELFF. Supplemented by reference TRBV5-1 and TRBJ2-2, the full variable domain reads KAGVTQTPRYLIKTRGQQVTLSCSPISGHRSVSWYQQTPGQGLQFLFEYFSETQRNKGNFPGRFSGRQFSNSRSEMNVSTLELGDSALYLCASSARDSRSGELFFGEGSRLTVL.